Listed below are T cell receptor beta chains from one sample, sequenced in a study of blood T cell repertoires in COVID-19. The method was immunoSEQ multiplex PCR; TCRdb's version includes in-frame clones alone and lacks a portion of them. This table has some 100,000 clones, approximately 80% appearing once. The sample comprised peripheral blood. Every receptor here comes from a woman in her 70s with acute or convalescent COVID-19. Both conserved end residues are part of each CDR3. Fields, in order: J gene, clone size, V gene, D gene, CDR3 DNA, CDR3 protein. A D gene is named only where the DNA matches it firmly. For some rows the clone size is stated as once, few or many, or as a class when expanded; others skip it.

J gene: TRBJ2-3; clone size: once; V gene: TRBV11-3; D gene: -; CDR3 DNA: TGTGCCAGCAGCTTACATCCCGGAGGTTCGACAGATACGCAGTATTTT; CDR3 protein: CASSLHPGGSTDTQYF
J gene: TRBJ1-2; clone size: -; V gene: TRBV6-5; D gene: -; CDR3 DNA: TGTGCCAGCAGCTCCCCGGGCAGGGACTATGGCTACACCTTC; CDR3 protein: CASSSPGRDYGYTF
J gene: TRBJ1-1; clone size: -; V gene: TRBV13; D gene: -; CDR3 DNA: TGTGCCAGCAGCTTAAATCCGGGGGGCGCTTATGAAGCTTTCTTT; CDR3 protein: CASSLNPGGAYEAFF
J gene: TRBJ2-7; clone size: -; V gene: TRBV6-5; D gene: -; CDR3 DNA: TGTGCCAGCAGTTATAGCGGCTACTACGAGCAGTACTTC; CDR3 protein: CASSYSGYYEQYF
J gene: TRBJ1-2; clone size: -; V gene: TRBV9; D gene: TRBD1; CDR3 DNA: TGTGCCAGCAGACAGGGGATCGAGGTTAACTATGGCTACACCTTC; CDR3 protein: CASRQGIEVNYGYTF
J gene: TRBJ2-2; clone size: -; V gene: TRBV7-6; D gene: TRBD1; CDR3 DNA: TGTGCCAGCAGCCAAGTAGGGACAGGGACCGGGGAGCTGTTTTTT; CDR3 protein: CASSQVGTGTGELFF
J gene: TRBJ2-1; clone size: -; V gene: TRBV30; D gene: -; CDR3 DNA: TGTGCCTGGTACAGGGTAACTGAGCAGTTCTTC; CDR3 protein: CAWYRVTEQFF
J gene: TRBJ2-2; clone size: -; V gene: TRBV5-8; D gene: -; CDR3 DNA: TGTGCCAGCACGGGGTGGAACACCGGGGAGCTGTTTTTT; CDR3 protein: CASTGWNTGELFF
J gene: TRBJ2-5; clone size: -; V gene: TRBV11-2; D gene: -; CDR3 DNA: TGTGCCAGCAGTTCCGCGGAGACCCAGTACTTC; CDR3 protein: CASSSAETQYF
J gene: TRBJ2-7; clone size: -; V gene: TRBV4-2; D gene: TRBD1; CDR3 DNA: TGTGCCAGCAGTCCTAACCGGGACAGGTTCTACGAGCAGTACTTC; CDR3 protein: CASSPNRDRFYEQYF
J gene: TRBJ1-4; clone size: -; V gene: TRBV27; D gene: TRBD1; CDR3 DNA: TGTGCCAGCAGTTATACCGGAGGGGGCAGGGAAAAACTGTTTTTT; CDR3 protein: CASSYTGGGREKLFF
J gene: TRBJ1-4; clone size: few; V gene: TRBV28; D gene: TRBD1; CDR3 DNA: TGTGCCAGCAGGCGACAGGGTAATGAAAAACTGTTTTTT; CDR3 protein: CASRRQGNEKLFF
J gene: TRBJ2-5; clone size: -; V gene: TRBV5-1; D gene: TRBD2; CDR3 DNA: TGCGCCAGCAGATCTAGCGGGGGGATAGAGACCCAGTACTTC; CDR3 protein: CASRSSGGIETQYF
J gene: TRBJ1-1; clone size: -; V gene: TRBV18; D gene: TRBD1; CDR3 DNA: TGTGCCAGCTCACCTTTTCAAGGGACAGACATCACTGAAGCTTTCTTT; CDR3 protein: CASSPFQGTDITEAFF
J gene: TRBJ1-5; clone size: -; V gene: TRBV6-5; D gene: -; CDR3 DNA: TGTGCCAGCAAGCCTACCGGGGGAAACGGTCAGCCCCAGCATTTT; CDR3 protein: CASKPTGGNGQPQHF
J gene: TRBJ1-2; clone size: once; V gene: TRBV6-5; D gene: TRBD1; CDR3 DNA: TGTGCCAGCAGACCCCGCATAGGGACAGATGGCTACACCTTC; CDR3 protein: CASRPRIGTDGYTF